The entry below gives a single T cell receptor beta chain sequence along with its context. The data belong to a study of PD-1 blockade in classical Hodgkin lymphoma. TCRdb's table, derived via immunoSEQ multiplex PCR, lists solely in-frame clones and lacks some. The sample records 25,000 to 35,000 clones, approximately 68% being singletons. The time point was: cycle 4 day 1 (C4D1), after 5 to 7 weeks of nivolumab. Relapse after autologous stem cell transplantation occurred in every patient, and brentuximab vedotin exposure varied. Germline V gene sequence: CDR1 SGHDN, CDR2 FVKESK. CDR3 length: 17 amino acids. V gave up 5 bases and J gave up 1 base, with 20 bases separating them.

Sequencing used peripheral blood mononuclear cells (PBMCs), obtained before the fourth cycle of nivolumab. J is TRBJ1-1 and V is TRBV14; no clear D. This sequence was found in a human donor with classical Hodgkin lymphoma. CDR3 nucleotides: TGTGCCAGCAGCAACACCAGAAACCCGGCTTCGAACACTGAAGCTTTCTTT. Its translation: CASSNTRNPASNTEAFF.